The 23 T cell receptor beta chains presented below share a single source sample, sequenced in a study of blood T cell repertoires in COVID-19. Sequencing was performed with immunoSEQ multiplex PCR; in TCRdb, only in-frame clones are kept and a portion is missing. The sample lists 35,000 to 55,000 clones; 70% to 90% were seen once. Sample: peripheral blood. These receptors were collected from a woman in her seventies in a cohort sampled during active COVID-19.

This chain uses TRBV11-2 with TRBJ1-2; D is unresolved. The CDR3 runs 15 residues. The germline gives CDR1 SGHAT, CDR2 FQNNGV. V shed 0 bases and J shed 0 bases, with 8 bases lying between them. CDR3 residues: CASSLEAAANYGYTF. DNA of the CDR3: TGTGCCAGCAGCTTAGAGGCAGCGGCTAACTATGGCTACACCTTC.

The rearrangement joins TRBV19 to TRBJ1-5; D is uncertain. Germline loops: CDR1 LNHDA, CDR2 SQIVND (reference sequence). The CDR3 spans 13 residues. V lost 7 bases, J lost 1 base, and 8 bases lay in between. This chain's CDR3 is CASMTGSNQPQHF. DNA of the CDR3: TGTGCCAGTATGACGGGGAGCAATCAGCCCCAGCATTTT.

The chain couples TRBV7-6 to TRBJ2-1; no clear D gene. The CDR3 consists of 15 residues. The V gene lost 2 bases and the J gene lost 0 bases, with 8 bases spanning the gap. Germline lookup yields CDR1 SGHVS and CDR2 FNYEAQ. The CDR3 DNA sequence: TGTGCCAGCAGCTTAAGTAGCCCCTCCTACAATGAGCAGTTCTTC. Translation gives CASSLSSPSYNEQFF.

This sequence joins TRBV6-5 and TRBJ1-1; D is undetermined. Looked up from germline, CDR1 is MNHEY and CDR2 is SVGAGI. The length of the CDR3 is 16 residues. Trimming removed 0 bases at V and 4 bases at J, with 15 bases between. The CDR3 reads CASSYSGRAWGTEAFF. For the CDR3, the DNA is TGTGCCAGCAGTTACTCGGGGAGGGCCTGGGGCACTGAAGCTTTCTTT.

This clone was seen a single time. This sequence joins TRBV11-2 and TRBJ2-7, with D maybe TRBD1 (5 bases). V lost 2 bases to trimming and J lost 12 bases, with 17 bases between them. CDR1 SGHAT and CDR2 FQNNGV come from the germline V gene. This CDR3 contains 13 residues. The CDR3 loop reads CASSLPSVGVLYF. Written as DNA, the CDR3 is TGTGCCAGCAGCTTACCCAGTGTAGGGGTCTTGTACTTC.

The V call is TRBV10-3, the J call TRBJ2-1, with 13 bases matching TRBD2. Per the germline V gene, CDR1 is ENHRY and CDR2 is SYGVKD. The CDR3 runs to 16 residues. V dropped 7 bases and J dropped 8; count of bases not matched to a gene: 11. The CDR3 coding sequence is TGTGCCATCACCAGGGGAAGGACTAGCGGGGGCGATGAGCAGTTCTTC. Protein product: CAITRGRTSGGDEQFF.

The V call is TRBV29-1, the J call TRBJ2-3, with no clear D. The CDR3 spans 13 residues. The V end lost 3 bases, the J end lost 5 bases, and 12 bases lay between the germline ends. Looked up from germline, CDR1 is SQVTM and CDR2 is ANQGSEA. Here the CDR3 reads CSVDADSGDTQYF. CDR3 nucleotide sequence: TGCAGCGTTGATGCAGATTCGGGAGATACGCAGTATTTT.

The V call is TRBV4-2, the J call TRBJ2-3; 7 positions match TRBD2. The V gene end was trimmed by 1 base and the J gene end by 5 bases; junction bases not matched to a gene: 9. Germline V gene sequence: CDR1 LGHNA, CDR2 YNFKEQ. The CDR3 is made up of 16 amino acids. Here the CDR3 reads CASSQGWAGAVDTQYF. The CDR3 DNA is TGTGCCAGCAGCCAAGGGTGGGCGGGAGCGGTAGATACGCAGTATTTT.

The CDR3 bases are TGTGCCAGCAGTTCCATACAGGGATCTGGGGCCAACGTCCTGACTTTC. This sequence encodes CASSSIQGSGANVLTF. This chain connects TRBV27 to TRBJ2-6, with D perhaps TRBD1 (6 bases). Germline V lookup: CDR1 MNHEY, CDR2 SMNVEV (reference sequence). The ends were cut back, 4 bases at V and 1 base at J, with 11 bases in the middle. This CDR3 is built from 16 residues.

Written as DNA, the CDR3 is TGTGCCAGCAGCTTAGAATATCAGGGTAATGAGCAGTTCTTC. Translated, it gives CASSLEYQGNEQFF. V is TRBV11-1 and J is TRBJ2-1; D possibly corresponds to TRBD1 (5 bases). The CDR3 is made up of 14 amino acids. V was shortened by 1 base and J by 7 bases, with 11 bases between the two germline ends. Germline CDR1 and CDR2: SGHAT and FQDESV (reference sequence).

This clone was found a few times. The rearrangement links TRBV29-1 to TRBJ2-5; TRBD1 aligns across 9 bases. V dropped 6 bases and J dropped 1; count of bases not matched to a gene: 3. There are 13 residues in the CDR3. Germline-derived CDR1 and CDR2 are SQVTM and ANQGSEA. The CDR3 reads CSVATGGQETQYF. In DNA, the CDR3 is TGCAGCGTAGCGACAGGGGGCCAAGAGACCCAGTACTTC.

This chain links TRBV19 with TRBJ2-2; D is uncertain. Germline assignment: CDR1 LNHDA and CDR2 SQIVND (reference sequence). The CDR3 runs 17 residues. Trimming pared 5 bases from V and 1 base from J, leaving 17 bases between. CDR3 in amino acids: CASSPRGRIGNTGELFF. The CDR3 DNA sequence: TGTGCCAGTAGTCCGCGTGGCAGGATAGGGAACACCGGGGAGCTGTTTTTT.

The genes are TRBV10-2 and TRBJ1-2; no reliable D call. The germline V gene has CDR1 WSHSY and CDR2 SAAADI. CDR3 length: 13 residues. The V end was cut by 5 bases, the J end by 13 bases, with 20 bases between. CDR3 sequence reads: CASSNGRPAAPTF. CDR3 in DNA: TGCGCCAGCAGTAACGGGAGGCCGGCCGCCCCCACCTTC.

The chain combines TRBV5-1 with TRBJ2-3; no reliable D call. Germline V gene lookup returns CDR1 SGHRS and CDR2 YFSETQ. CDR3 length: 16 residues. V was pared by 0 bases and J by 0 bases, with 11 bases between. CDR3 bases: TGCGCCAGCAGCTTGGCAGGTTTTTCTAGCACAGATACGCAGTATTTT. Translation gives CASSLAGFSSTDTQYF. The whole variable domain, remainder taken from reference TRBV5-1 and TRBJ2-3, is KAGVTQTPRYLIKTRGQQVTLSCSPISGHRSVSWYQQTPGQGLQFLFEYFSETQRNKGNFPGRFSGRQFSNSRSEMNVSTLELGDSALYLCASSLAGFSSTDTQYFGPGTRLTVL.

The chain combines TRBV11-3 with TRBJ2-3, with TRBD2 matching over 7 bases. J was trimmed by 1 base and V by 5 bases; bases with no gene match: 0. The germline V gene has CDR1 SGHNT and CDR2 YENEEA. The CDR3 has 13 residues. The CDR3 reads CASSRGGTDTQYF. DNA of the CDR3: TGTGCCAGCAGCCGGGGGGGCACAGATACGCAGTATTTT.

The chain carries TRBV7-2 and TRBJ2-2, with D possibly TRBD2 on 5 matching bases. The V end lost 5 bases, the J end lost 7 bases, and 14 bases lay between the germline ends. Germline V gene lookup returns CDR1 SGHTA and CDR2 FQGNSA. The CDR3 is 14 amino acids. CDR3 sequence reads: CASSPMRVGGELFF. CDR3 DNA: TGTGCCAGCAGCCCTATGCGGGTTGGCGGGGAGCTGTTTTTT.

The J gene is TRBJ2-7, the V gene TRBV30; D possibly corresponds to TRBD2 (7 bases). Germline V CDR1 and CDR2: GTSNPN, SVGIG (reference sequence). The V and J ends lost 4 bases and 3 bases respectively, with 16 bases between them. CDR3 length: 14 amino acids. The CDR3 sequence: CAWNGGGGSYEQYF. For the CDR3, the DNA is TGTGCCTGGAACGGCGGGGGCGGGAGCTACGAGCAGTACTTC.

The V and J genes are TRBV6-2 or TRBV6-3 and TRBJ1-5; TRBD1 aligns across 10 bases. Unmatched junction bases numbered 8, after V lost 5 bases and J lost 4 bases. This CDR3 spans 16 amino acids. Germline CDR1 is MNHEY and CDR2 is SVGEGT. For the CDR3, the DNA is TGTGCCAGCAGTGTCCGACAGGGGGCGCAGAATCAGCCCCAGCATTTT. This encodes CASSVRQGAQNQPQHF.

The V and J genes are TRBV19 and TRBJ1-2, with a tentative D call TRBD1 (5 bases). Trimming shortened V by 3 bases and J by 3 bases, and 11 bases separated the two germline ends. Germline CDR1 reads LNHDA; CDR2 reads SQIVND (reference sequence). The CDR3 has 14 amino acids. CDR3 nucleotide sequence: TGTGCCAGTAGTATCCCAGACAGAGACTATGGCTACACCTTC. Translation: CASSIPDRDYGYTF.

The CDR3 coding sequence is TGCAGTGCTGAGTCTCTCTATGAGCAGTTCTTC. Protein: CSAESLYEQFF. The V gene is TRBV20-1, the J gene TRBJ2-1; the D is unclear. Trimming took 5 bases from V and 8 from J, leaving 10 bases between them. Germline V gene data show CDR1 as DFQATT and CDR2 as SNEGSKA (reference sequence). The CDR3 spans 11 residues.

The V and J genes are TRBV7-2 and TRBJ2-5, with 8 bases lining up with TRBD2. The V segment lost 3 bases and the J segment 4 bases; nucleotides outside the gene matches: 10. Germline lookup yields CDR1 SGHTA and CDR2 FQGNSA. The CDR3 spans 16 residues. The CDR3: CASSFGLALVGETQYF. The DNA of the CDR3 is TGTGCCAGCAGCTTCGGACTAGCTCTGGTGGGAGAGACCCAGTACTTC. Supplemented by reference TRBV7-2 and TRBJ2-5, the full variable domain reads GAGVSQSPSNKVTEKGKDVELRCDPISGHTALYWYRQSLGQGLEFLIYFQGNSAPDKSGLPSDRFSAERTGGSVSTLTIQRTQQEDSAVYLCASSFGLALVGETQYFGPGTRLLVL.

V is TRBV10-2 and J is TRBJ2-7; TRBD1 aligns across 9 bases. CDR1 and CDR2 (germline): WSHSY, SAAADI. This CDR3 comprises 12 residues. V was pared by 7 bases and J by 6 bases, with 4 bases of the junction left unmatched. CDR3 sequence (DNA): TGCGCCAGCATAGACAGGGGGAGCGAGCAGTACTTC. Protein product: CASIDRGSEQYF.

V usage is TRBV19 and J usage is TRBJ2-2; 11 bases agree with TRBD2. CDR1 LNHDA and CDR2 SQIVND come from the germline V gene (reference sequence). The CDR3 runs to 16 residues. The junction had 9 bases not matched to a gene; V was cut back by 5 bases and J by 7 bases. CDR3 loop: CASSRQLAGEIGELFF. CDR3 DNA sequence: TGTGCCAGTAGTCGCCAACTAGCGGGAGAAATCGGGGAGCTGTTTTTT.